This is a list of T cell receptor beta chains from one sample in a study of spatial heterogeneity in lung cancer. TCRdb reprocessed the 5' RACE reads via MiXCR and lists one record per CDR3 protein. The sample lists 1,500 to 2,000 distinct CDR3 sequences, 18% occurring once. Sequences were derived from PBMCs, sampled at surgery. The source of these receptors is a male donor with early-stage non-small cell lung cancer. CDR3s leave out the opening cysteine and the closing phenylalanine or tryptophan. Each record gives: J gene, V gene, CDR3 protein.

TRBJ2-7 | TRBV10-2 | ASTLTRAHEQY
TRBJ2-2 | TRBV28 | ASSPTTGSTGELF
TRBJ2-3 | TRBV7-3 | ASSLYGTSGRAGTDTQY
TRBJ2-1 | TRBV30 | AWSNINNEQF
TRBJ2-5 | TRBV12-3/TRBV12-4 | ASGGGRARSQETQY
TRBJ2-1 | TRBV6-2/TRBV6-3 | ASSLQGSSYNEQF
TRBJ1-1 | TRBV20-1 | SVRGQGASEAF
TRBJ2-3 | TRBV6-2/TRBV6-3 | ASSSPDGLGGTDTQY
TRBJ2-3 | TRBV10-3 | ASQDLTSTDTQY
TRBJ1-1 | TRBV11-3 | ASSQRQSSGTEAF
TRBJ2-1 | TRBV5-4 | ASSPRTSGSNEQF
TRBJ1-4 | TRBV24-1 | ATSDRDGSNEKLF
TRBJ2-1 | TRBV24-1 | ATSSGTRHEQF
TRBJ2-5 | TRBV10-3 | AISESQPPTGTSGSRGTQY
TRBJ2-1 | TRBV15 | ATSRVRAATYNEQF
TRBJ2-1 | TRBV4-2 | ASSQSSGSIDEQF
TRBJ2-3 | TRBV6-6 | AAGATDTQY
TRBJ2-1 | TRBV12-3/TRBV12-4 | ASSSEQGLSEQF
TRBJ2-1 | TRBV29-1 | SVEDRTAEQF
TRBJ2-5 | TRBV6-5 | ASRNRVETQY
TRBJ2-3 | TRBV28 | ASSPRSDSNTDTQY
TRBJ2-1 | TRBV19 | ASSPTTSGLYNEQF